This TCR beta chain was found in a study of cytotoxic CD8 clonotypes in ibrutinib-treated CLL. Turning to the study itself: Patients: some eleven relapsed/refractory, 15 treatment-naive, 17 to 18 IGHV unmutated. Median treatment time before response sampling was around twelve months, range 6 to 36.

The sequencing depth, 1 in 200,000 to 1 in 1 million T cells, was the target. The repertoire was sequenced with immunoSEQ multiplex PCR; TCRdb's copy has only in-frame clones and lacks some. The sample comprises around 310,000 clones, about 80% of which are singletons, and about 6.3% rests with the top ten. Whole-study results and caveats: While tracking circulating CD8+ T-cell counts, baseline clonality exceeded that of age-matched healthy donors.

To note about this clone: Its antigen is currently unknown.

CDR3 length: 13 residues. V lost 6 bases, J lost 3 bases, and 12 bases lay in between. Germline V gene lookup returns CDR1 SGHRS and CDR2 YFSETQ. V is TRBV5-1 and J is TRBJ1-1; D unclear. The clonotype originates from a human donor with chronic lymphocytic leukemia. The source was PBMCs, collected before ibrutinib treatment. The DNA of the CDR3 is TGCGCCAGCATGGGGAGCTTAGACACTGAAGCTTTCTTT. Its translation: CASMGSLDTEAFF.